What follows describes a single TCR beta chain. The junction departs from germline at one end; a sequencing error may be responsible. These data come from a study of Graves' ophthalmopathy and Graves' hyperthyroidism. There are 11 residues in the CDR3. Germline assignment: CDR1 SGHRS and CDR2 YFSETQ. Amplifying from RNA transcripts, the study obtained TCR beta CDR3 regions. After a first-round RT-PCR with HTBI primers, a second-round multiplex PCR was run. TCRdb used MiXCR to reprocess the multiplex PCR reads, holding one entry per CDR3 protein. The sample includes about 590,000 distinct CDR3 sequences, less than 40% of them seen just once.

The chain is built from TRBV5-1 and TRBJ1-1; D ambiguous. Sequencing was done on a sample of peripheral blood or thyroid tissue (not recorded which). The TCR was taken from an adult man with Graves' hyperthyroidism. The CDR3 DNA is TGCGCCAGCAGCTCTGTCGGAGAAGCTCTCTTT. Translating gives CASSSVGEALF.